These 9 T cell receptor beta chains originate from one sample sequenced in a study of blood T cell repertoires in COVID-19. Generated by immunoSEQ multiplex PCR, the TCRdb table keeps only in-frame clones and is missing some. The data show approximately 73,000 clones, roughly 86% seen once. Specimen: peripheral blood. These receptors were collected from a woman in her 70s with acute or convalescent COVID-19.

The V and J genes are TRBV7-8 and TRBJ2-4; 10 bases are a match to TRBD2. Germline loops: CDR1 SGHVS, CDR2 FQNEAQ. This CDR3 is 16 amino acids long. With V trimmed by 5 bases and J by 6 bases, 10 bases remained unmatched. CDR3 sequence (DNA): TGTGCCAGCAGCCCCCCCCAGCGGGAGGGTGGAAACATTCAGTACTTC. Its translation: CASSPPQREGGNIQYF.

The chain couples TRBV6-1 to TRBJ2-7; D assignment may be TRBD1 or TRBD2 (5 bases each). The CDR3 extends over 18 amino acids. Trimming stripped 7 bases from V and 5 bases from J, with 30 bases between. Germline loops: CDR1 MNHNS, CDR2 SASEGT. CDR3 nucleotides: TGTGCCAGCACTGAGGGCACTAAGTTGGTGGCAGGGCGCCACGAGCAGTACTTC. Amino acids: CASTEGTKLVAGRHEQYF.

This chain uses TRBV10-3 with TRBJ2-5, with D hard to call. The CDR3 covers 13 residues. Trimming pared 3 bases from V and 5 bases from J, leaving 10 bases between. Per germline, CDR1 ENHRY and CDR2 SYGVKD. CDR3 coding DNA: TGTGCCATCAGTGATGAGACATTGGAGACCCAGTACTTC. Protein: CAISDETLETQYF.

V usage is TRBV2 and J usage is TRBJ2-7, with D possibly matching TRBD2 (5 bases). Deletions cut 6 bases from V and 3 bases from J, with 9 bases between. The CDR3 totals 12 residues. Germline values: CDR1 SNHLY, CDR2 FYNNEI. CDR3 DNA: TGTGCCAGCAGAGAGGGCGGCTACGAGCAGTACTTC. Its translation is CASREGGYEQYF.

The CDR3 reads CASSQVTGGWETQYF. The CDR3 region has the DNA TGTGCCAGCAGCCAAGTTACAGGGGGCTGGGAGACCCAGTACTTC. This chain connects TRBV3-1 (or the pseudogene TRBV3-2) to TRBJ2-5; TRBD1 matches 9 bases. This CDR3 has 15 residues. Germline V lookup: CDR1 LGHDT, CDR2 YNNKEL (reference sequence). The junction had 5 bases not matched to a gene; V was cut back by 1 base and J by 5 bases.

This chain links TRBV19 with TRBJ2-3, with 8 bases lining up with TRBD1. Germline V gene sequence: CDR1 LNHDA, CDR2 SQIVND (reference sequence). With V trimmed by 10 bases and J by 9 bases, 15 bases remained unmatched. This CDR3 comprises 14 residues. This CDR3 is CATCGQGPLDTQYF. In DNA, the CDR3 is TGTGCCACCTGTGGACAGGGCCCTCTAGACACGCAGTATTTT.

V and J are TRBV7-9 and TRBJ2-1; possible D gene TRBD2, 5 bases. The V gene lost 4 bases and the J gene lost 10 bases, with 14 bases spanning the gap. Germline V gene lookup returns CDR1 SEHNR and CDR2 FQNEAQ (reference sequence). The CDR3 spans 13 residues. CDR3: CASSSSGREEQFF. The CDR3 coding sequence is TGTGCCAGCAGCTCCAGCGGACGGGAAGAGCAGTTCTTC.

This chain uses TRBV18 with TRBJ1-1; D gene uncertain. V was cut by 2 bases and J by 4 bases, with 14 bases left in between. From germline, CDR1 is KGHSH and CDR2 LQKENI. The CDR3 runs 15 residues. The CDR3 region has the DNA TGTGCCAGCTCACCAGTGCGGGGATCGGGCACTGAAGCTTTCTTT. Protein sequence: CASSPVRGSGTEAFF. Full variable domain (remainder filled in from reference TRBV18 and TRBJ1-1): NAGVMQNPRHLVRRRGQEARLRCSPMKGHSHVYWYRQLPEEGLKFMVYLQKENIIDESGMPKERFSAEFPKEGPSILRIQQVVRGDSAAYFCASSPVRGSGTEAFFGQGTRLTVV.

The V and J genes are TRBV6-5 and TRBJ1-2, with D tentatively TRBD1 (5 bases). The germline V and J ends were trimmed by 2 bases and 8 bases, with 9 bases remaining between them. The V gene's germline CDR1 is MNHEY and CDR2 SVGAGI. This CDR3 spans 12 amino acids. The CDR3 protein is CASSYGQGGYTF. As DNA, the CDR3 is TGTGCCAGCAGTTACGGGCAGGGCGGCTACACCTTC.